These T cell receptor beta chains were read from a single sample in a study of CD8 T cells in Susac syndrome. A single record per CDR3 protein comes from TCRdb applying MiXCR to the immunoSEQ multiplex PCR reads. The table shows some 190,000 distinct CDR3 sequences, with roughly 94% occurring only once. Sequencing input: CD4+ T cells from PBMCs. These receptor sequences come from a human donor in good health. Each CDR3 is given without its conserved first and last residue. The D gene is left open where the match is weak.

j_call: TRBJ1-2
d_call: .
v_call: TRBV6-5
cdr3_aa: ASFDPANVGYT

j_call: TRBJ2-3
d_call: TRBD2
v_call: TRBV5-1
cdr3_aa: ASSYGLDTDTQY

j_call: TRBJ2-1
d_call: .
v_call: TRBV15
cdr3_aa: ATSRDRPASTNEQF

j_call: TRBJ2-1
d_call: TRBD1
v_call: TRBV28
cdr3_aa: ASSDRVNEQF

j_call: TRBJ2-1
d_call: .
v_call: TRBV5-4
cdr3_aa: ASARGFGVNEQF

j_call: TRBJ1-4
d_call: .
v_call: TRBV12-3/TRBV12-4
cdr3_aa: ASSSGVREKLF

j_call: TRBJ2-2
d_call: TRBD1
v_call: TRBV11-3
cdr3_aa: ASSPARGPGELF

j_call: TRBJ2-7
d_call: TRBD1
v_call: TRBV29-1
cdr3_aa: SVGTGGAFYEQY

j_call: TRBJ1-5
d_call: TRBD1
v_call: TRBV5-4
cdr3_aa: ASSGDSGMGNQPQH

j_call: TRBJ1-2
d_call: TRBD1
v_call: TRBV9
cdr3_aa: ASSGLLIRGQLFSSYGYT

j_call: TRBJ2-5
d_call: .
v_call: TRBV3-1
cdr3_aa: ASSQVGETQY

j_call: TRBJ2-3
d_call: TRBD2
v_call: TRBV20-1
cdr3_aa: SASPSGGYFPGTQY

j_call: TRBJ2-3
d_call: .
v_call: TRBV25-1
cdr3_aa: ASIDRGTDTQY

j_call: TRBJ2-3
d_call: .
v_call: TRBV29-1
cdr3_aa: SVGEGQVTDTQY

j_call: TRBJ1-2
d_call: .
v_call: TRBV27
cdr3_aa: ASSPVRGAGGYT

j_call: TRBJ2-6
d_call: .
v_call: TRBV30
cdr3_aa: AWRSHRSGANVLT

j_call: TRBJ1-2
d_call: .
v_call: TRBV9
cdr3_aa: ASSQGRSYT

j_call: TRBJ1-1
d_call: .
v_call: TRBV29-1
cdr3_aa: SAQGQSRPEAF

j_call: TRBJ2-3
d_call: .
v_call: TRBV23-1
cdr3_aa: ASSLTFGGRRRTDTQY

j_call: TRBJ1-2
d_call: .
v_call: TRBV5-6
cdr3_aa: ASSLLEMNYGYT

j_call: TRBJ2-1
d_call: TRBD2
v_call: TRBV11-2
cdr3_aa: ASSWGSSGSKF

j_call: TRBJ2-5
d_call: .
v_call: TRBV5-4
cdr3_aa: ASSLVGQETQY

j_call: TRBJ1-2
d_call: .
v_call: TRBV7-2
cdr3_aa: ASSPLTNYGYT

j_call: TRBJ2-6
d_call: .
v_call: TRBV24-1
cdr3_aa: ATSDSSAASGANVLT

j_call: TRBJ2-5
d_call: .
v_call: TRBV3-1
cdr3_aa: ASSPSVKEILVQETQY

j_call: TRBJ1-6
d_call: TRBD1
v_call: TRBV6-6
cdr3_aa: ASSYRPGQRNSPLH

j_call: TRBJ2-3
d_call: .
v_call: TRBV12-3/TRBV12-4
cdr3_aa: ASSLAGAASYTQY

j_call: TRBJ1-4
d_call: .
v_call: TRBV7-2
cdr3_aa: ASSPLGYGEKLF

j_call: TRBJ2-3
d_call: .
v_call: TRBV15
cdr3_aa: ATSSPGTSDTQY

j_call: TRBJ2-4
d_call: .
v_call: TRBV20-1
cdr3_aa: SAGRKNIQY

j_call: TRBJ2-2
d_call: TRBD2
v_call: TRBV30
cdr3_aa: AWAASGRGELF

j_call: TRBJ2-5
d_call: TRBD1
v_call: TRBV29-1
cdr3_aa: SVGTGGETQY

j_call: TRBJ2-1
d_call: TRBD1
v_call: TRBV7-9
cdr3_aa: ASSSMDRDNEQF

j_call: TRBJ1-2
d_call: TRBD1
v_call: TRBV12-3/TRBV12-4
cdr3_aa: ASTPSDRRFYGYT

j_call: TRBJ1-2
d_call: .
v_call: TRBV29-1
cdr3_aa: SVVGESYT

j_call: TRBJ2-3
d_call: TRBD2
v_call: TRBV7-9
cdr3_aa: ASSPTGTSVTDTQY

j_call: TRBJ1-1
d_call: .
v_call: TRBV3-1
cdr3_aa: ASSLSTGNTEAF

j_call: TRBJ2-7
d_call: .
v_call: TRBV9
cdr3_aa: ASSVGAGIYEQY

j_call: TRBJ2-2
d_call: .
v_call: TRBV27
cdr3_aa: ASSFGHLRGTGELF

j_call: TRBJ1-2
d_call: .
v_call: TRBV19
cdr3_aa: ASSRGADSDGYT

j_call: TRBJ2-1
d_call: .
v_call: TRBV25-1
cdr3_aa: ASSEIRGIRGNEQF

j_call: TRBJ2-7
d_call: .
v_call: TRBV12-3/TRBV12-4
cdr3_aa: ASSFQGLEEQY

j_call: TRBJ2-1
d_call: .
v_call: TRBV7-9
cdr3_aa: ASSFSHAEQF

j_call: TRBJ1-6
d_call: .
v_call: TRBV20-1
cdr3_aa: SAIPDSNSPLH

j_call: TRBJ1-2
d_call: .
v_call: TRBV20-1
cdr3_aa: SAAEGYISNYGYT

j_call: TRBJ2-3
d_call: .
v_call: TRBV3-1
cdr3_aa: ASSPLGGRTDTQY

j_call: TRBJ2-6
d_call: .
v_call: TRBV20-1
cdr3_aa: SAGRDLGSFGANVLT

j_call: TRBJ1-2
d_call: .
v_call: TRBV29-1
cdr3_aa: SVDLRAGRGHGYT

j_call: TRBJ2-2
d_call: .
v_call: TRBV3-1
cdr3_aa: ASSQDSGELF

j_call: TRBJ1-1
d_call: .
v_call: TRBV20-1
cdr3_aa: SGRTAGTPNTEAF

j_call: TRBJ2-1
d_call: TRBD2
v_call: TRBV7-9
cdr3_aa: ASGGVYNEQF

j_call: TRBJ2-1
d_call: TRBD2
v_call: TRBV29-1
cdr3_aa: SVLLHASGPTNEQF